These 16 T cell receptor beta chains share one sample of origin, sequenced in a study of cytomegalovirus exposure and HLA in healthy donors. The primer mix had 60 Vbeta and 13 Jbeta primers. Sequenced by immunoSEQ multiplex PCR; TCRdb stores in-frame clones only, minus some. The table shows around 91,000 clones, with 60% to 85% occurring only once. The sample was PBMCs. The source of these receptors is a middle-aged woman in good health and CMV-seropositive.

V usage is TRBV19 and J usage is TRBJ2-5; 7 positions agree with TRBD1. Trimming removed 4 bases from V and 5 bases from J; junction bases left unmatched: 4. The CDR3 extends over 13 amino acids. Germline values: CDR1 LNHDA, CDR2 SQIVND (reference sequence). CDR3 residues: CASSTTGMETQYF. CDR3 bases: TGTGCCAGTAGTACGACAGGGATGGAGACCCAGTACTTC. The full variable domain, rest sourced from reference TRBV19 and TRBJ2-5, is DGGITQSPKYLFRKEGQNVTLSCEQNLNHDAMYWYRQDPGQGLRLIYYSQIVNDFQKGDIAEGYSVSREKKESFPLTVTSAQKNPTAFYLCASSTTGMETQYFGPGTRLLVL.

This chain links TRBV6-5 with TRBJ2-1; tentatively, D is TRBD2 (5 bases). Per germline, CDR1 MNHEY and CDR2 SVGAGI. With 7 bases removed from V and 6 bases from J, the gap between germline ends came to 13 bases. The CDR3 sequence is 13 residues long. CDR3 sequence reads: CASIKASSNEQFF. The CDR3 DNA is TGTGCCAGCATAAAAGCTAGCAGCAATGAGCAGTTCTTC.

The rearrangement joins TRBV7-2 to TRBJ2-7, with 8 bases aligning to TRBD2. V lost 7 bases and J lost 1; bases outside the gene matches: 9. This CDR3 has 15 amino acids. The V gene's germline CDR1 is SGHTA and CDR2 FQGNSA. Here the CDR3 reads CASKLVAGGSYEQYF. CDR3 DNA sequence: TGTGCCAGCAAGCTTGTGGCGGGAGGTTCCTACGAGCAGTACTTC.

This sequence joins TRBV27 and TRBJ2-7; TRBD2 matches 9 bases. The CDR3 totals 15 residues. Germline V gene sequence: CDR1 MNHEY, CDR2 SMNVEV (reference sequence). The ends lost 7 bases at V and 2 bases at J; junction bases unmatched: 9. CDR3 in amino acids: CASTIKLAGPYEQYF. The CDR3 DNA is TGTGCCAGCACAATAAAACTAGCGGGCCCCTACGAGCAGTACTTC.

This clone was detected a few times. The chain carries TRBV9 and TRBJ2-7; 10 bases fit TRBD1. There are 14 residues in the CDR3. Unmatched junction bases numbered 5, after V lost 3 bases and J lost 5 bases. The germline V gene has CDR1 SGDLS and CDR2 YYNGEE. CDR3 region: CASSAGTGVNEQYF. The CDR3 DNA reads TGTGCCAGCAGCGCCGGGACAGGGGTTAACGAGCAGTACTTC.

The chain is built from TRBV5-4 and TRBJ1-2; 7 bases are a match to TRBD1. CDR1 and CDR2 from the germline V gene are SGHNT and YYREEE (reference sequence). CDR3 size: 15 residues. The V and J ends lost 2 bases and 0 bases, in that order; junction bases with no gene match: 4. The CDR3 sequence is CASSLGGTANYGYTF. As DNA, the CDR3 is TGTGCCAGCAGCTTAGGCGGGACAGCTAACTATGGCTACACCTTC. Complete variable domain (other parts from reference TRBV5-4 and TRBJ1-2): ETGVTQSPTHLIKTRGQQVTLRCSSQSGHNTVSWYQQALGQGPQFIFQYYREEENGRGNFPPRFSGLQFPNYSSELNVNALELDDSALYLCASSLGGTANYGYTFGSGTRLTVV.

CDR3 in amino acids: CSVDDRAEAFF. CDR3 in DNA: TGCAGCGTGGATGACAGGGCCGAAGCTTTCTTT. This sequence joins TRBV29-1 and TRBJ1-1; 7 bases are a match to TRBD1. CDR3 length: 11 residues. Per germline, CDR1 SQVTM and CDR2 ANQGSEA. The junction had 6 bases not matched to a gene; V was cut back by 6 bases and J by 8 bases.

This chain joins TRBV4-1 and TRBJ2-1; 11 bases line up with TRBD2. V dropped 0 bases and J dropped 5; count of bases not matched to a gene: 3. Looked up from germline, CDR1 is MGHRA and CDR2 is YSYEKL. This CDR3 is built from 16 residues. For the CDR3, the DNA is TGCGCCAGCAGCCAAGATCGTAGCGGGAGGGACAATGAGCAGTTCTTC. Translated: CASSQDRSGRDNEQFF.

The CDR3 region is CSVGGGPYEQYF. CDR3 nucleotide sequence: TGCAGCGTTGGGGGGGGTCCCTACGAGCAGTACTTC. This chain uses TRBV29-1 with TRBJ2-7; 7 bases match TRBD2. CDR3 length equals 12 residues. Germline CDR1 is SQVTM and CDR2 is ANQGSEA. The V segment lost 4 bases and the J segment 2 bases; nucleotides outside the gene matches: 2.

The V call is TRBV27, the J call TRBJ1-3; D gene uncertain. The CDR3 runs 16 residues. Per germline, CDR1 MNHEY and CDR2 SMNVEV (reference sequence). V was pared by 5 bases and J by 0 bases, with 14 bases between. CDR3 amino acids: CASSPAHSSSGNTIYF. DNA for the CDR3: TGTGCCAGCAGTCCCGCTCACAGCAGCTCTGGAAACACCATATATTTT.

The rearrangement joins TRBV18 to TRBJ1-2; possibly TRBD1 for D (5 bases). Per germline, CDR1 KGHSH and CDR2 LQKENI. There are 15 residues in the CDR3. Trimming removed 3 bases from V and 3 bases from J, with 14 bases in between. CDR3 in DNA: TGTGCCAGCTCACCTTCAAGGGGCAGGGACTATGGCTACACCTTC. Encoded protein: CASSPSRGRDYGYTF.

This clone was seen a few times. The CDR3, as DNA: TGTGCCAGCTCCCGGGACAGGGAGCCAGGAAACACCGGGGAGCTGTTTTTT. Its translation: CASSRDREPGNTGELFF. The rearrangement links TRBV18 to TRBJ2-2; 9 nucleotides match TRBD1. The CDR3 has 17 amino acids. Trimming took 6 bases from V and 2 from J; bases not matched to a gene: 10. Germline values: CDR1 KGHSH, CDR2 LQKENI.

The table lists this clone with a count of one. This rearrangement joins TRBV27 to TRBJ2-1, with a weak D call TRBD1 (5 bases). This CDR3 comprises 13 residues. With 2 bases removed from V and 8 bases from J, the gap between germline ends came to 10 bases. From germline, CDR1 is MNHEY and CDR2 SMNVEV (reference sequence). The chain's CDR3 is CASSLRGIDEQFF. The CDR3 nucleotides are TGTGCCAGCAGTTTAAGGGGAATCGATGAGCAGTTCTTC.

V usage is TRBV4-2 and J usage is TRBJ2-3, with 9 bases identical to TRBD1. The V gene's germline CDR1 is LGHNA and CDR2 YNFKEQ. J lost 1 base, V lost 2 bases, and 1 base had no gene match. The CDR3 sequence is 15 residues long. CDR3 nucleotides: TGTGCCAGCAGCCAATGGACAGGGGGCACAGATACGCAGTATTTT. Encoded protein: CASSQWTGGTDTQYF.

The chain carries TRBV14 and TRBJ2-1, with TRBD1 matching 7 bases. Germline V CDR1 and CDR2: SGHDN, FVKESK. The trim removed 0 bases at V and 3 bases at J, leaving 5 bases unmatched. The CDR3 loop spans 16 amino acids. CDR3 coding DNA: TGTGCCAGCAGCCAAGACGAATGGACAGGCTACAATGAGCAGTTCTTC. Its protein product is CASSQDEWTGYNEQFF.

CDR3 sequence: CASSQSGLGTDTQYF. For the CDR3, the DNA is TGCGCCAGCAGCCAGAGCGGGCTCGGGACAGATACGCAGTATTTT. The rearrangement joins TRBV4-3 to TRBJ2-3; a possible D gene is TRBD2 (6 bases). The V and J ends lost 3 bases and 3 bases respectively, with 13 bases between them. Germline V lookup: CDR1 LGHNA, CDR2 YSLEER. The CDR3 loop spans 15 amino acids.